The next 21 T cell receptor beta chains were all read from a single sample in a study of molecular identifiers for immune sequencing clone quantification. TCRdb re-called the PCR reads with MiXCR, one entry per CDR3 protein. In the table there are about half a million distinct CDR3 sequences, 25% of which are singletons. The sample consisted of naive CD8+ T cells from blood, with Jurkat cell RNA spiked in. Sample subset: FACS-sorted CD8+CD4-CCR7+CD45RA+ naive T cells. The source is a human donor in good health. Some libraries in this study had Jurkat cell RNA spiked in.

A word on this clonotype: Given a much more abundant clone one base away, this may be a read error. As DNA, the CDR3 is TGTGCCACCAGTGATCCCCGGGGTGAAGCTTACTTT. Residues: CATSDPRGEAYF. The chain joins TRBV24-1 to TRBJ1-1; D remains unclear. The germline V gene has CDR1 KGHDR and CDR2 SFDVKD. This CDR3 spans 12 amino acids.

This clonotype was seen at least ten times. This chain joins TRBV19 and TRBJ2-7; 8 bases agree with TRBD2. Germline trimming cut 5 bases from V and 6 bases from J; bases unmatched to any gene: 12. The CDR3 runs to 15 residues. From germline, CDR1 is LNHDA and CDR2 SQIVND (reference sequence). In nucleotides, the CDR3 is TGTGCCAGTAGTCCTAGTGCAGCGGGAGTACGCGAGCAGTACTTC. Translation gives CASSPSAAGVREQYF.

The table lists this clonotype with many counts. The chain carries TRBV29-1 and TRBJ2-2, with D hard to call. The V gene lost 3 bases and the J gene lost 0 bases, with 11 bases spanning the gap. There are 15 residues in the CDR3. CDR1 and CDR2 from the germline V gene are SQVTM and ANQGSEA. CDR3 nucleotides: TGCAGCGTTGAGGGTCTTATCGCGAACACCGGGGAGCTGTTTTTT. Amino acid sequence: CSVEGLIANTGELFF.

There are a few counts of this clonotype. The V gene is TRBV7-9, the J gene TRBJ2-7, with 7 positions matching TRBD1. Trimming cost V 3 bases and J 2 bases; bases outside gene matches: 7. The germline V gene encodes CDR1 SEHNR and CDR2 FQNEAQ (reference sequence). The CDR3 has 15 residues. CDR3 loop: CASSFTGQETYEQYF. CDR3 nucleotides: TGTGCCAGCAGCTTTACCGGACAGGAGACCTACGAGCAGTACTTC.

V gene TRBV13 combines with J gene TRBJ2-7; possible D gene TRBD2, 6 bases. Germline V lookup: CDR1 PRHDT, CDR2 FYEKMQ (reference sequence). The CDR3 runs to 16 residues. Trimming took 5 bases from V and 4 from J, leaving 21 bases between them. The CDR3 nucleotides are TGTGCCAGCAGCCCCCCGCTCGGTAGCGGAGCATACGAGCAGTACTTC. This gives the protein CASSPPLGSGAYEQYF. Together with reference TRBV13 and TRBJ2-7, the CDR3 gives the full variable domain: AAGVIQSPRHLIKEKRETATLKCYPIPRHDTVYWYQQGPGQDPQFLISFYEKMQSDKGSIPDRFSAQQFSDYHSELNMSSLELGDSALYFCASSPPLGSGAYEQYFGPGTRLTVT.

This clonotype was detected only a few times. V and J are TRBV30 and TRBJ2-5, with D possibly being TRBD2 (5 bases). The CDR3 runs to 14 residues. Trimming shortened V by 0 bases and J by 7 bases, and 15 bases separated the two germline ends. The V gene's germline CDR1 is GTSNPN and CDR2 SVGIG (reference sequence). This CDR3 reads CAWSVWTDFLTQYF. The CDR3 DNA reads TGTGCCTGGAGTGTATGGACGGACTTTTTGACCCAGTACTTC.

This clonotype was observed many times. The rearrangement links TRBV29-1 to TRBJ1-1; 8 bases are shared with TRBD1. Germline V CDR1 and CDR2: SQVTM, ANQGSEA. The junction had 7 bases not matched to a gene; V was cut back by 0 bases and J by 7 bases. This CDR3 has 14 amino acids. CDR3 residues: CSVEDEGQGLEAFF. CDR3 sequence (DNA): TGCAGCGTTGAAGATGAAGGACAGGGCCTTGAAGCTTTCTTT.

The CDR3 here is CAWDGGGEAEAFF. The CDR3 DNA reads as TGTGCCTGGGATGGGGGGGGCGAAGCTGAAGCTTTCTTT. The J gene is TRBJ1-1, the V gene TRBV30, with TRBD1 as a possible D gene (6 bases). V lost 5 bases and J 6 bases, leaving 16 bases between the germline ends. CDR1 GTSNPN and CDR2 SVGIG come from the germline V gene (reference sequence). The CDR3 length is 13 residues.

This clonotype occurred many times. V usage is TRBV28 and J usage is TRBJ2-3; the D is unclear. Germline CDR1 is MDHEN and CDR2 is SYDVKM. The CDR3 is 17 amino acids. V was cut by 6 bases and J by 0 bases, with 19 bases left in between. Here the CDR3 DNA reads TGTGCCAGCAGAAGACCCTACCATTCCACTAGCACAGATACGCAGTATTTT. Amino acids: CASRRPYHSTSTDTQYF. The full variable domain, completed using reference TRBV28 and TRBJ2-3, is DVKVTQSSRYLVKRTGEKVFLECVQDMDHENMFWYRQDPGLGLRLIYFSYDVKMKEKGDIPEGYSVSREKKERFSLILESASTNQTSMYLCASRRPYHSTSTDTQYFGPGTRLTVL.

In its sample, this clonotype was seen many times. This chain uses TRBV7-9 with TRBJ2-7; a possible D gene is TRBD2 (5 bases). Germline V gives CDR1 SEHNR, CDR2 FQNEAQ (reference sequence). The CDR3 totals 13 residues. V lost 4 bases to trimming and J lost 5 bases, with 12 bases between them. This CDR3 reads CASSYSFGDEQYF. The CDR3 DNA is TGTGCCAGCAGCTACTCGTTCGGGGACGAGCAGTACTTC.

In the case of this clonotype: A read error may explain this, as a much larger clone is one base away. The V and J genes are TRBV7-9 and TRBJ2-1; D gene unclear. The CDR3 has 12 amino acids. V dropped 5 bases and J dropped 15 bases, with 17 bases sitting between them. Germline V lookup: CDR1 SEHNR, CDR2 FQNEAQ (reference sequence). CDR3 in amino acids: CASSPMTRSSFF. The CDR3 nucleotides are TGTGCCAGCAGCCCGATGACGAGGAGCTCGTTCTTC.

A note on this clonotype: With a much larger clone just one base away, this may be a read error. The chain has TRBV28 and TRBJ2-7; D call uncertain. Germline V gives CDR1 MDHEN, CDR2 SYDVKM. The CDR3 sequence is 13 residues long. This CDR3 reads CASSFGPGYEQCF. The CDR3 region has the DNA TGTGCCAGCAGTTTCGGCCCCGGCTACGAGCAGTGCTTC.

The V call is TRBV5-3, the J call TRBJ2-5, with 9 bases identical to TRBD2. TRBV5-3 is annotated as an ORF whose role is uncertain. The CDR3 is 17 amino acids. With 8 bases clipped from V and 3 bases from J, the junction kept 17 bases outside the gene matches. CDR3: CASRPPGLAWEKETQYF. The CDR3 coding sequence is TGTGCCAGCAGGCCACCCGGACTAGCGTGGGAGAAAGAGACCCAGTACTTC.

This clonotype occurred a few times. The gene calls are TRBV19 and TRBJ2-3; 14 nucleotides agree with TRBD2. V trimming: 9 bases; J trimming: 4 bases; junction bases outside the gene matches: 15. The CDR3 extends over 18 amino acids. Germline V gene lookup returns CDR1 LNHDA and CDR2 SQIVND (reference sequence). The CDR3 DNA reads as TGTGCCAGCCACCCCGGGACTAGCGGGAGTATTTGGCCAGATACGCAGTATTTT. Amino acids: CASHPGTSGSIWPDTQYF.

Note on this clonotype: At one of its ends the junction is not consistent with the germline gene, which may arise from a read error. The chain has TRBV12-3 or TRBV12-4 and TRBJ2-5; either TRBD1 or TRBD2 may fit D (5 bases each). The CDR3 extends over 14 amino acids. CDR3 sequence (DNA): TGTGCCGGCGGTTTTTTGGGGTTAAGAGGGACCCAGTGCTTC. The encoded protein is CAGGFLGLRGTQCF.

This clonotype was seen many times. The rearrangement joins TRBV4-3 to TRBJ2-1, with D possibly called TRBD1 or TRBD2 (6 bases each). Germline values: CDR1 LGHNA, CDR2 YSLEER. The germline V and J ends were trimmed by 2 bases and 8 bases, with 13 bases remaining between them. The CDR3 is made up of 14 amino acids. The CDR3 reads CASSQFTGGDEQFF. The CDR3 DNA sequence: TGCGCCAGCAGCCAATTTACCGGGGGCGATGAGCAGTTCTTC.

Details on this clonotype: The junction departs from the called germline gene at one end, perhaps through a read error. The CDR3 coding sequence is TGCGCCAGCAGCTGGGTAAGTGGGGCCCACCCCGGCGGCTACGCGCAGTACTTC. It is translated as CASSWVSGAHPGGYAQYF. The rearrangement joins TRBV5-1 to TRBJ2-7, with a tentative D call TRBD1 (5 bases). The CDR3 is made up of 18 amino acids. Germline CDR1 is SGHRS and CDR2 is YFSETQ.

In the case of this clonotype: A much larger clone differs from this one at a single base, so this may be a read error. The chain is built from TRBV4-1 and TRBJ1-5, with TRBD1 as a possible D gene (5 bases). The CDR3 loop spans 14 amino acids. Germline V gene data show CDR1 as MGHRA and CDR2 as YSYEKL. The CDR3 sequence is CASSQGTGDQLQHF. The CDR3 DNA reads TGCGCCAGCAGCCAAGGAACGGGGGATCAGCTCCAGCATTTT.

This clonotype occurred a few times. This sequence joins TRBV7-6 and TRBJ2-2; D might be TRBD2 (5 bases). The CDR3 totals 16 residues. CDR1 and CDR2 (germline): SGHVS, FNYEAQ. The V end was cut by 5 bases, the J end by 5 bases, with 18 bases between. CDR3 sequence: CASSPIGSMRTGELFF. The CDR3 DNA is TGTGCCAGCAGCCCGATAGGGAGTATGAGGACCGGGGAGCTGTTTTTT.

This clonotype was seen a few times. The V call is TRBV19, the J call TRBJ2-5, with 14 bases aligning to TRBD2. The V gene end was trimmed by 3 bases and the J gene end by 6 bases; junction bases not matched to a gene: 12. The germline CDR1 and CDR2 sequences are LNHDA and SQIVND (reference sequence). The CDR3 contains 18 residues. The DNA for the CDR3 is TGTGCCAGTAGTATTGGGACTAGCGGGAGAGGCCCCATAAAGACCCAGTACTTC. It specifies CASSIGTSGRGPIKTQYF.

This clonotype was detected a few times. CDR3 nucleotide sequence: TGCAGTGCTACAATCGACAGGGGGCCTTACGAGCAGTACTTC. Translating it yields CSATIDRGPYEQYF. V is TRBV20-1 and J is TRBJ2-7; 10 nucleotides align to TRBD1. V was clipped by 4 bases and J by 4 bases; unmatched bases: 7. There are 14 residues in the CDR3. Germline CDR1 is DFQATT and CDR2 is SNEGSKA (reference sequence).